This T cell receptor (beta chain) was sequenced for a study of T cell responses to AZD1222 COVID-19 vaccine. V gave up 8 bases and J gave up 8 bases, with 16 bases separating them. This CDR3 spans 12 amino acids. Germline loops: CDR1 LNHDA, CDR2 SQIVND (reference sequence). The protocol was immunoSEQ multiplex PCR, while the TCRdb copy is restricted to in-frame clones and leaves out a portion. Of around 88,000 clones listed, approximately 87% were seen once; the top ten hold roughly 7.6%. The clonotype originates from an adult in good health. The chain is built from TRBV19 and TRBJ2-7; D unresolved. The material was peripheral blood, obtained on day 0 of AZD1222 vaccination. The DNA for the CDR3 is TGTGCCAGTGGCACGGGTCAGAATAAGCAGTACTTC. Residues: CASGTGQNKQYF.